This TCR beta chain emerged from a study of T cell changes during pregnancy in multiple sclerosis. The CDR3 spans 13 residues. Germline V CDR1 and CDR2: LNHDA, SQIVND (reference sequence). V lost 6 bases and J 11 bases, leaving 19 bases between the germline ends. TCRdb's table, derived via immunoSEQ multiplex PCR, lists solely in-frame clones and lacks some. This table holds tens of thousands of clones, 90% found once. This chain connects TRBV19 to TRBJ1-1; D is undetermined. This sequence originates from a female donor in good health, enrolled as a control in a pregnancy study. The source material was CD4+ T cells from peripheral blood mononuclear cells, sampled in the second trimester of pregnancy. In nucleotides, the CDR3 is TGTGCCAGTAGCTCGGACCGGGGAATCACGGCTTTCTTT. Its protein product is CASSSDRGITAFF.